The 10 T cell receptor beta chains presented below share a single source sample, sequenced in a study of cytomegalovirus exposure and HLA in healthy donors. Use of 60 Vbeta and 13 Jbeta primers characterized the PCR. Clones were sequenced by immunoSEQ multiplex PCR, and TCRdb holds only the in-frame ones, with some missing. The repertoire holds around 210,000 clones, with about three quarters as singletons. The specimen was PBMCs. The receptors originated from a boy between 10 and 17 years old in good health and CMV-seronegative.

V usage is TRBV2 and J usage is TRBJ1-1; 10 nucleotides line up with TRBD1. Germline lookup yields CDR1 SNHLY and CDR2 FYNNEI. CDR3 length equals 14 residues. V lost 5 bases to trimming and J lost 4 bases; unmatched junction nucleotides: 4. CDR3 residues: CASSRRDRGTEAFF. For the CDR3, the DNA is TGTGCCAGCAGTCGTCGGGACAGGGGCACTGAAGCTTTCTTT.

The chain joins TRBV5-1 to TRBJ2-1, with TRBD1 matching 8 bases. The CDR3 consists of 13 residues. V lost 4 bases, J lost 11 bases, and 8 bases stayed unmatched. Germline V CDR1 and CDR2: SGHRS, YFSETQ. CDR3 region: CASSLDAGGKQFF. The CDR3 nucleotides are TGCGCCAGCAGCCTGGATGCAGGGGGCAAGCAGTTCTTC.

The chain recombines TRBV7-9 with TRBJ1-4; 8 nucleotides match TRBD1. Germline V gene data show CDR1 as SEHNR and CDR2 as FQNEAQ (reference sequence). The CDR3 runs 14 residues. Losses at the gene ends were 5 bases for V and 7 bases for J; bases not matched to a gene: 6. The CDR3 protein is CASSPQGAGEKLFF. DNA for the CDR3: TGTGCCAGCAGCCCGCAGGGGGCCGGTGAAAAACTGTTTTTT. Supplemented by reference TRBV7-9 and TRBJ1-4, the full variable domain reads DTGVSQNPRHKITKRGQNVTFRCDPISEHNRLYWYRQTLGQGPEFLTYFQNEAQLEKSRLLSDRFSAERPKGSFSTLEIQRTEQGDSAMYLCASSPQGAGEKLFFGSGTQLSVL.

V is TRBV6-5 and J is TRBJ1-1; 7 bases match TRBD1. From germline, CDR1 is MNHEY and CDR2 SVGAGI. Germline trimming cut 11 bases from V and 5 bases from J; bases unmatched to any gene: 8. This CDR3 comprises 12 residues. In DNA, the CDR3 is TGTGCCGCCAGGGGGAGCAGAACTGAAGCTTTCTTT. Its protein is CAARGSRTEAFF.

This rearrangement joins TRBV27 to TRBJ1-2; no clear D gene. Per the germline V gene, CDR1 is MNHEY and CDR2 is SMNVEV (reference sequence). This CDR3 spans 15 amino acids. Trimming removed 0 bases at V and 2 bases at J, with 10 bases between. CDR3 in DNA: TGTGCCAGCAGTTTATCGGCAGGATTCAACTATGGCTACACCTTC. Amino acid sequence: CASSLSAGFNYGYTF.

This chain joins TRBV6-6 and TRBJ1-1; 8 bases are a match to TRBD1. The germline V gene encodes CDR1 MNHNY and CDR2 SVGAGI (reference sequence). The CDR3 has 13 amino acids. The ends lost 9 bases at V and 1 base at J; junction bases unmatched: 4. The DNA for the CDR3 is TGTGCCAGTGGACAGGGAGGGAACACTGAAGCTTTCTTT. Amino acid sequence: CASGQGGNTEAFF.

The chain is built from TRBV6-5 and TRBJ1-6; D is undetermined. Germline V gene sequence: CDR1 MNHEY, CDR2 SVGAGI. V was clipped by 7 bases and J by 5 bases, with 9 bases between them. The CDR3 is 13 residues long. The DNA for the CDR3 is TGTGCCAGCATAGGAGATAATAATTCACCCCTCCACTTT. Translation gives CASIGDNNSPLHF.

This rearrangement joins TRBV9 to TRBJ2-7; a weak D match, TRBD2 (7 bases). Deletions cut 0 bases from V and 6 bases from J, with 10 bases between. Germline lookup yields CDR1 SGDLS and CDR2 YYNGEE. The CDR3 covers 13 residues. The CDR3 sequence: CASSVGGGREQYF. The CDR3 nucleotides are TGTGCCAGCAGCGTAGGGGGGGGGCGCGAGCAGTACTTC.

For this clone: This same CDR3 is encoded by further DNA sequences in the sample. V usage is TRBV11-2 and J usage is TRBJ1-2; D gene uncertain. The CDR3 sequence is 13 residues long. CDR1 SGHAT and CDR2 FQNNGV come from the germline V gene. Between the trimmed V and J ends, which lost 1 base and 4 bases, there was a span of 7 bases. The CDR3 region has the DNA TGTGCCAGCAGCTTAGGACGGGGCTATGGCTACACCTTC. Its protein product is CASSLGRGYGYTF.

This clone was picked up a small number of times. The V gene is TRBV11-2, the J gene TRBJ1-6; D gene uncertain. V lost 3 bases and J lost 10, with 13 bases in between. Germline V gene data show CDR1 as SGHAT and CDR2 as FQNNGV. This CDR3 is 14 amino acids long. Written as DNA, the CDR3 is TGTGCCAGCAGCTTCGGACTGATAAGGTCACCCCTCCACTTT. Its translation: CASSFGLIRSPLHF.